The 28 T cell receptor beta chains given below trace back to one sample, sequenced in a study of regulatory T cells in long-lasting Graves disease (dated by TCRdb to the early 2020s). The time point label corresponds to: newly diagnosed GD, antithyroid drugs for less than 3 months. For both TCR sequencing and RNA sequencing, RNA was extracted from PBMCs using TRIzol. The method was multiplex PCR. The reads were generated on an Illumina HiSeq 4000. TCR beta libraries were built with iRepertoire HTBI primers and Arm-PCR amplification of CDR3 regions. TCRdb's own reprocessing of the public reads used fastp at Q25 and MiXCR and kept productive beta chains. Every entry covers one CDR3 protein and lists the most common genes and DNA from its rows. For this sample the table gives 200,000 to 250,000 distinct CDR3 sequences, of which around 20% were detected only once. The ten largest make up approximately 14% of the sample.

The specimen was peripheral blood mononuclear cells (PBMCs), collected at new diagnosis, from a patient treated with antithyroid drugs. These receptors originate from a female donor with Graves disease.

A note on this clonotype: This likely stems from a read error, as it lies one base from a far larger clone. The rearrangement joins TRBV7-2 to TRBJ2-5; 13 bases match TRBD2. Germline CDR1 is SGHTA and CDR2 is FQGNSA. CDR3 length equals 15 residues. This chain's CDR3 is CASSWTSGGYNEQSF. The CDR3 nucleotides are TGTGCCAGCAGCTGGACTAGCGGGGGATACAATGAGCAGTCCTTC.

This clonotype appeared a single time. The chain couples TRBV9 to TRBJ1-2, with 9 bases fitting TRBD1. CDR3 length: 17 amino acids. V was clipped by 4 bases and J by 3 bases; unmatched bases: 13. CDR1 is SGDLS and CDR2 is YYNGEE in the germline V gene. Written as DNA, the CDR3 is TGTGCCAGCAGCAGAGGGGGACAGGGACCTTTGGACTATGGCTACACCTTC. Translating gives CASSRGGQGPLDYGYTF.

This clonotype appeared many times. CDR3 nucleotides: TGTGCCAGCAGCTTCCGGACAGTCTCCGGCTACACCTTC. As protein: CASSFRTVSGYTF. The genes are TRBV5-6 and TRBJ1-2; D is possibly TRBD1 (6 bases). The V and J ends lost 2 bases and 8 bases respectively, with 13 bases between them. Germline V lookup: CDR1 SGHDT, CDR2 YYEEEE. CDR3 length: 13 amino acids.

This rearrangement joins TRBV6-5 to TRBJ1-5; D is uncertain. The CDR3 runs to 15 residues. Looked up from germline, CDR1 is MNHEY and CDR2 is SVGAGI. V dropped 0 bases and J dropped 7 bases, with 13 bases sitting between them. Written as DNA, the CDR3 is TGTGCCAGCAGTTACTCGAGGTCCGATCCCCAGCCCCAGCATTTT. Residues: CASSYSRSDPQPQHF.

The chain recombines TRBV19 with TRBJ2-7; 11 bases are a match to TRBD1. Germline V gene data show CDR1 as LNHDA and CDR2 as SQIVND (reference sequence). J was trimmed by 7 bases and V by 11 bases; bases with no gene match: 7. The CDR3 runs 12 residues. The CDR3 nucleotides read TGTGCCGGTGGGACAGGGGGAAATGAGCAGTACTTC. Encoded protein: CAGGTGGNEQYF.

This clonotype was seen only a few times. The rearrangement links TRBV6-2 or TRBV6-3 to TRBJ2-3; the D gene is possibly TRBD2 (6 bases). Between the trimmed V and J ends, which lost 7 bases and 3 bases, there was a span of 14 bases. Germline V gene data show CDR1 as MNHEY and CDR2 as SVGEGT. CDR3 length equals 14 residues. CDR3 coding DNA: TGTGCCAGCAAAGCGGGCGATTGGACAGATACGCAGTATTTT. Translated, it gives CASKAGDWTDTQYF.

The chain couples TRBV6-2 or TRBV6-3 to TRBJ1-6; 9 bases align to TRBD1. V gave up 6 bases and J gave up 7 bases; unmatched junction bases: 10. The CDR3 runs 16 residues. Germline CDR1 MNHEY, CDR2 SVGEGT. The CDR3 DNA reads as TGTGCCAGCAGCCTTTCCGGGACAGGGCCCAATTCACCCCTCCACTTT. Translation gives CASSLSGTGPNSPLHF.

At least ten counts were recorded for this clonotype. The chain has TRBV6-1 and TRBJ2-7; 10 bases line up with TRBD1. V gave up 5 bases and J gave up 4 bases; unmatched junction bases: 5. This CDR3 is 14 amino acids long. Germline-derived CDR1 and CDR2 are MNHNS and SASEGT. The CDR3: CASSKGQGWYEQYF. CDR3 sequence (DNA): TGTGCCAGCAGTAAGGGACAGGGGTGGTACGAGCAGTACTTC.

V gene TRBV6-2 or TRBV6-3 combines with J gene TRBJ2-7, with D possibly being TRBD2 (6 bases). The germline gives CDR1 MNHEY, CDR2 SVGEGT. V lost 7 bases and J 3 bases, leaving 13 bases between the germline ends. The CDR3 is 13 residues long. CDR3 protein: CASIGGKVYEQYF. DNA of the CDR3: TGTGCCAGCATAGGCGGGAAGGTCTACGAGCAGTACTTC.

The chain links TRBV9 to TRBJ1-3, with 10 bases matching TRBD1. This CDR3 spans 16 amino acids. Germline loops: CDR1 SGDLS, CDR2 YYNGEE. Trimming took 3 bases from V and 3 from J; bases not matched to a gene: 6. The CDR3: CASSGRTGGYGNTIYF. The CDR3, as DNA: TGTGCCAGCAGCGGAAGGACAGGGGGTTATGGAAACACCATATATTTT.

The chain combines TRBV5-1 with TRBJ2-7; D gene unclear. V was pared by 1 base and J by 9 bases, with 11 bases between. Germline V CDR1 and CDR2: SGHRS, YFSETQ. CDR3 length: 12 residues. The CDR3 loop is CASSLPPGGQYF. The CDR3 DNA reads TGCGCCAGCAGCTTGCCCCCCGGCGGGCAGTACTTC.

V is TRBV7-9 and J is TRBJ1-5, with D perhaps matching TRBD1 (6 bases). The length of the CDR3 is 14 residues. The V end lost 5 bases, the J end lost 7 bases, and 15 bases lay between the germline ends. The germline CDR1 and CDR2 sequences are SEHNR and FQNEAQ (reference sequence). In nucleotides, the CDR3 is TGTGCCAGCAGCCTCAGGGGTGGGGGGCAGCCCCAGCATTTT. The encoded protein is CASSLRGGGQPQHF.

The chain joins TRBV4-1 to TRBJ2-3; 14 bases agree with TRBD2. V lost 4 bases to trimming and J lost 5 bases; unmatched junction nucleotides: 8. Looked up from germline, CDR1 is MGHRA and CDR2 is YSYEKL. This CDR3 comprises 17 residues. The CDR3 DNA sequence: TGCGCCAGCAGCCTCGCCGGGACTAGCGGGAGTTTAGATACGCAGTATTTT. This codes for CASSLAGTSGSLDTQYF.

In the case of this clonotype: This clone may be a read error of a much larger clone one base away. The J gene is TRBJ2-2, the V gene TRBV10-3; D may be TRBD1 (5 bases). CDR3 length: 15 amino acids. Trimming stripped 5 bases from V and 4 bases from J, with 14 bases between. In germline, CDR1 is ENHRY, CDR2 SYGVKD. The CDR3 here is CAISYQGRFTGELFF. The CDR3 DNA is TGTGCCATCAGTTACCAGGGCCGATTCACCGGGGAGCTGTTTTTT.

In its sample, this clonotype was seen many times. The chain recombines TRBV20-1 with TRBJ2-1; 8 positions agree with TRBD1. J gave up 8 bases and V 0 bases, and 6 bases lay outside the gene matches. The CDR3 totals 14 residues. Looked up from germline, CDR1 is DFQATT and CDR2 is SNEGSKA (reference sequence). In nucleotides, the CDR3 is TGCAGTGCTAGAGATCCCGGGACAGGCGATGAGCAGTTCTTC. This codes for CSARDPGTGDEQFF.

This clonotype was picked up many times. V and J are TRBV4-3 and TRBJ1-2, with 8 bases identical to TRBD1. Looked up from germline, CDR1 is LGHNA and CDR2 is YSLEER. This CDR3 contains 14 residues. V shed 0 bases and J 8 bases; nucleotides not matched to a gene: 5. The CDR3 bases are TGCGCCAGCAGCCAAGATGACAGGGGACAGGGCTACACCTTC. It translates to CASSQDDRGQGYTF.

The chain links TRBV28 to TRBJ2-5; 7 nucleotides match TRBD1. The DNA end is a closer match to TRBJ2-1, so the J assignment may be wrong. CDR1 MDHEN and CDR2 SYDVKM come from the germline V gene. This CDR3 spans 15 amino acids. CDR3 region: CASSTRDRVYNEQFF. The CDR3 bases are TGTGCCAGCAGCACCCGGGACAGAGTTTACAATGAGCAGTTCTTC.

This clonotype was counted at least ten times. This chain joins TRBV6-2 or TRBV6-3 and TRBJ2-3; 8 bases are a match to TRBD1. V was clipped by 3 bases and J by 4 bases; unmatched bases: 6. There are 15 residues in the CDR3. Looked up from germline, CDR1 is MNHEY and CDR2 is SVGEGT. The chain's CDR3 is CASSYGQGSADTQYF. The DNA for the CDR3 is TGTGCCAGCAGTTATGGACAGGGATCGGCAGATACGCAGTATTTT.

The rearrangement links TRBV6-9 to TRBJ2-7; D ambiguous. Trimming pared 3 bases from V and 5 bases from J, leaving 11 bases between. The CDR3 has 13 amino acids. The germline V gene encodes CDR1 MNHGY and CDR2 SVAAGI. CDR3 region: CASSYFLRNEQYF. CDR3 sequence (DNA): TGTGCCAGCAGTTACTTCTTACGGAACGAGCAGTACTTC.

This clonotype was detected ten times or more. The V call is TRBV10-3, the J call TRBJ1-5; D is unresolved. The germline V gene has CDR1 ENHRY and CDR2 SYGVKD. V lost 4 bases to trimming and J lost 2 bases, with 6 bases between them. The CDR3 has 13 amino acids. The CDR3, as DNA: TGTGCCATCAGTGGTGCAGGCAATCAGCCCCAGCATTTT. Its translation is CAISGAGNQPQHF.

This clonotype was detected many times. J is TRBJ2-7 and V is TRBV6-1; 10 bases map to TRBD2. The CDR3 runs to 15 residues. Germline V gene data show CDR1 as MNHNS and CDR2 as SASEGT. The J segment lost 6 bases and the V segment lost 0 bases, leaving 5 bases of the junction unmatched. The CDR3 here is CASSEAGTSAGEQYF. The DNA for the CDR3 is TGTGCCAGCAGTGAAGCCGGGACTAGCGCAGGCGAGCAGTACTTC.

This clonotype was counted ten times or more. This chain joins TRBV7-9 and TRBJ2-1; 11 nucleotides line up with TRBD1. This CDR3 is built from 18 residues. Per germline, CDR1 SEHNR and CDR2 FQNEAQ (reference sequence). The J segment lost 4 bases and the V segment lost 1 base, leaving 9 bases of the junction unmatched. CDR3 in DNA: TGTGCCAGCAGCTTAGGCAAGATCGGGACAGGGGGTTACAATGAGCAGTTCTTC. This gives the protein CASSLGKIGTGGYNEQFF.

In this sample, this clonotype turned up a few times. The rearrangement joins TRBV6-2 or TRBV6-3 to TRBJ2-5, with D perhaps matching TRBD1 (5 bases). In germline, CDR1 is MNHEY, CDR2 SVGEGT. Trimming shortened V by 0 bases and J by 6 bases, and 14 bases separated the two germline ends. CDR3 length: 15 residues. The CDR3 here is CASSYSIGEWQTQYF. The CDR3 DNA reads TGTGCCAGCAGTTACTCGATAGGGGAATGGCAGACCCAGTACTTC.

This clonotype appeared many times. At one boundary the junction diverges from the germline segment, which might be a read error. This chain joins TRBV11-2 and TRBJ1-2, with D unclear. Germline V CDR1 and CDR2: SGHAT, FQNNGV. The CDR3 has 17 residues. The CDR3 reads CASSQGMQPRFDYGYTF. The CDR3 DNA reads as TGCGCCAGCAGCCAAGGGATGCAACCCCGTTTTGACTATGGCTACACCTTC.

The sample holds many counts of this clonotype. The chain employs TRBV11-2 and TRBJ2-4; D unresolved. Germline CDR1 is SGHAT and CDR2 is FQNNGV. V lost 5 bases and J 8 bases, leaving 16 bases between the germline ends. The CDR3 is 14 amino acids. This chain's CDR3 is CASSPRRLLDIQYF. The CDR3 DNA reads as TGTGCCAGCAGCCCGAGACGGCTGTTGGACATTCAGTACTTC.

The CDR3 loop is CASSQDFTVDYEQYF. The CDR3 nucleotides read TGCGCCAGCAGCCAAGATTTTACAGTCGACTACGAGCAGTACTTC. This chain links TRBV4-3 with TRBJ2-7; D ambiguous. CDR3 size: 15 residues. Germline V gene lookup returns CDR1 LGHNA and CDR2 YSLEER. V lost 0 bases and J lost 3, with 12 bases in between.

The rearrangement uses TRBV7-2 and TRBJ2-3; 9 bases match TRBD1. V shed 1 base, J shed 6 bases, and the junction held 11 bases outside the gene matches. This CDR3 contains 17 residues. Germline V gene lookup returns CDR1 SGHTA and CDR2 FQGNSA. This CDR3 reads CASSLDFRDRVSDTQYF. Written as DNA, the CDR3 is TGTGCCAGCAGCTTAGACTTCCGGGACAGGGTGTCGGATACGCAGTATTTT.

This clonotype occurred a few times. The J gene is TRBJ2-3, the V gene TRBV6-1; possible D gene TRBD1, 5 bases. This CDR3 spans 14 amino acids. Deletions cut 6 bases from V and 4 bases from J, with 14 bases between. CDR1 and CDR2 from the germline V gene are MNHNS and SASEGT. The CDR3 coding sequence is TGTGCCAGCAGGGGGTGGGGCCAGGCAGATACGCAGTATTTT. Translating it yields CASRGWGQADTQYF.